The 13 T cell receptor beta chains in this list originate from one sample, sequenced in a study of immune evolution from preneoplasia to lung adenocarcinoma. Repertoires were generated with immunoSEQ multiplex PCR, while TCRdb's copy carries only in-frame clones and drops some. The data contain under 45,000 clones, 65% to 80% of them singletons. The specimen was FFPE invasive lung adenocarcinoma tissue. Receptors were obtained from a person in their 60s with lung adenocarcinoma.

The chain combines TRBV7-2 with TRBJ2-5, with unresolved D. The CDR3 loop spans 12 amino acids. Trimming pared 5 bases from V and 5 bases from J, leaving 9 bases between. Germline V gives CDR1 SGHTA, CDR2 FQGNSA. CDR3: CASSRRQETQYF. In nucleotides, the CDR3 is TGTGCCAGCAGCCGTCGCCAGGAGACCCAGTACTTC. The complete variable domain, with remaining parts taken from reference TRBV7-2 and TRBJ2-5, reads GAGVSQSPSNKVTEKGKDVELRCDPISGHTALYWYRQSLGQGLEFLIYFQGNSAPDKSGLPSDRFSAERTGGSVSTLTIQRTQQEDSAVYLCASSRRQETQYFGPGTRLLVL.

The rearrangement uses TRBV28 and TRBJ2-1; 11 nucleotides match TRBD2. The germline V gene encodes CDR1 MDHEN and CDR2 SYDVKM. CDR3 length: 16 residues. J gave up 7 bases and V 8 bases, and 13 bases lay outside the gene matches. The CDR3 DNA is TGTGCCAGCCGACCTATGAGGGGGACTAGCGGAAATGAGCAGTTCTTC. The encoded protein is CASRPMRGTSGNEQFF.

The gene calls are TRBV6-5 and TRBJ2-1, with D unresolved. V lost 7 bases, J lost 8 bases, and 9 bases lay in between. The germline gives CDR1 MNHEY, CDR2 SVGAGI. CDR3 size: 11 residues. The CDR3, as DNA: TGTGCCAGCAAAAGAGTCGATGAGCAGTTCTTC. Translated, it gives CASKRVDEQFF.

The chain has TRBV4-2 and TRBJ1-1; no clear D. Germline-derived CDR1 and CDR2 are LGHNA and YNFKEQ. The V end was cut by 0 bases, the J end by 5 bases, with 10 bases between. The CDR3 runs to 14 residues. The CDR3 loop is CASSQDFGQTEAFF. The CDR3 nucleotides read TGTGCCAGCAGCCAAGATTTTGGGCAAACTGAAGCTTTCTTT.

The chain combines TRBV11-2 with TRBJ2-3; D not certain. The CDR3 consists of 11 residues. The germline V gene has CDR1 SGHAT and CDR2 FQNNGV. V was shortened by 5 bases and J by 2 bases, with 2 bases between the two germline ends. This CDR3 is CASSHTDTQYF. CDR3 DNA sequence: TGTGCCAGCAGCCACACAGATACGCAGTATTTT. The whole variable domain, remainder taken from reference TRBV11-2 and TRBJ2-3, is EAGVAQSPRYKIIEKRQSVAFWCNPISGHATLYWYQQILGQGPKLLIQFQNNGVVDDSQLPKDRFSAERLKGVDSTLKIQPAKLEDSAVYLCASSHTDTQYFGPGTRLTVL.

The count of this clone is one. J is TRBJ2-1 and V is TRBV11-2; 9 nucleotides align to TRBD2. With 7 bases clipped from V and 0 bases from J, the junction kept 7 bases outside the gene matches. The germline V gene encodes CDR1 SGHAT and CDR2 FQNNGV. The CDR3 runs to 16 residues. The CDR3 nucleotides are TGTGCCAGCAAAGGACTAGCGAGGAGCTCCTACAATGAGCAGTTCTTC. This translates into CASKGLARSSYNEQFF.

The rearrangement joins TRBV6-5 to TRBJ2-2; TRBD2 aligns across 7 bases. Trimming cost V 10 bases and J 0 bases; bases outside gene matches: 5. This CDR3 spans 14 amino acids. CDR1 is MNHEY and CDR2 is SVGAGI in the germline V gene. The CDR3 DNA sequence: TGTGCCACTCAAAGCGGGACGAACACCGGGGAGCTGTTTTTT. This gives the protein CATQSGTNTGELFF.

CDR3 in DNA: TGTGCCAGCAGCTTGGAACACCGCTATGGCTACACCTTC. The encoded protein is CASSLEHRYGYTF. The rearrangement links TRBV5-4 to TRBJ1-2; no clear D gene. Germline loops: CDR1 SGHNT, CDR2 YYREEE (reference sequence). This CDR3 has 13 residues. V lost 0 bases and J lost 4, with 7 bases in between.

The CDR3 DNA is TGTGCCTGGAGAAGGGACATGGGGACCCAGTACTTC. It specifies CAWRRDMGTQYF. The rearrangement links TRBV30 to TRBJ2-5; D is perhaps TRBD1 (6 bases). This CDR3 comprises 12 residues. V was trimmed by 3 bases and J by 7 bases, leaving 12 bases between them. In germline, CDR1 is GTSNPN, CDR2 SVGIG (reference sequence).

CDR3 nucleotides: TGTGCCAGCAGCGGGGAGTTTGGCGAGCAGTACTTC. Protein sequence: CASSGEFGEQYF. The chain is built from TRBV7-9 and TRBJ2-7; possible D gene TRBD2, 5 bases. V was trimmed by 5 bases and J by 6 bases, leaving 11 bases between them. The CDR3 spans 12 residues. Germline V lookup: CDR1 SEHNR, CDR2 FQNEAQ (reference sequence).

The chain combines TRBV18 with TRBJ2-7, with 9 positions matching TRBD2. V was pared by 2 bases and J by 7 bases, with 6 bases of the junction left unmatched. The V gene's germline CDR1 is KGHSH and CDR2 LQKENI. The CDR3 has 14 amino acids. This CDR3 reads CASSPTAGGGEQYF. The CDR3 nucleotides read TGTGCCAGCTCACCAACGGCGGGAGGGGGTGAGCAGTACTTC.

This rearrangement joins TRBV4-2 to TRBJ2-1; TRBD2 aligns across 10 bases. This CDR3 has 15 residues. Germline CDR1 and CDR2: LGHNA and YNFKEQ. V gave up 4 bases and J gave up 8 bases; unmatched junction bases: 8. The DNA for the CDR3 is TGTGCCAGCAGCCCCAGGGGGACTAGCGAAGATGAGCAGTTCTTC. Protein product: CASSPRGTSEDEQFF.

The chain couples TRBV7-9 to TRBJ2-5, with unresolved D. The CDR3 loop spans 14 amino acids. V lost 3 bases, J lost 0 bases, and 8 bases lay in between. Germline CDR1 and CDR2: SEHNR and FQNEAQ (reference sequence). The CDR3 region has the DNA TGTGCCAGCAGCTTTTTAGGGTACCAAGAGACCCAGTACTTC. Its protein is CASSFLGYQETQYF.